Presented here are 13 T cell receptor beta chains from one specimen sequenced in a study of blood T cell repertoires in COVID-19. The protocol was immunoSEQ multiplex PCR, while the TCRdb copy is restricted to in-frame clones and leaves out a portion. The profile covers approximately 280,000 clones, with 75% to 90% appearing a single time and under 2.5% taken by the ten largest. Specimen: peripheral blood. These receptor sequences come from a man over 45 with acute or convalescent COVID-19.

The genes are TRBV5-3 and TRBJ2-7, with TRBD1 as a possible D gene (5 bases). TRBV5-3 falls under the ORF class, with uncertain function. V lost 6 bases and J lost 2, with 9 bases in between. The CDR3 spans 12 residues. CDR3 loop: CARTRVPYEQYF. Here the CDR3 DNA reads TGTGCCAGAACCAGGGTGCCCTACGAGCAGTACTTC.

This chain uses TRBV9 with TRBJ2-3; 9 bases are shared with TRBD1. V dropped 0 bases and J dropped 6; count of bases not matched to a gene: 5. This CDR3 is built from 15 residues. In germline, CDR1 is SGDLS, CDR2 YYNGEE. The CDR3: CASSVAGQGFDTQYF. DNA for the CDR3: TGTGCCAGCAGCGTAGCGGGACAGGGTTTTGATACGCAGTATTTT.

This rearrangement joins TRBV2 to TRBJ2-7; 12 bases align to TRBD2. The ends lost 9 bases at V and 3 bases at J; junction bases unmatched: 12. The CDR3 has 16 amino acids. The germline V gene encodes CDR1 SNHLY and CDR2 FYNNEI. CDR3 bases: TGTGCCAGGGGTGCTAGCGGGGGGGCCGGACTCTACGAGCAGTACTTC. This sequence encodes CARGASGGAGLYEQYF.

Written as DNA, the CDR3 is TGCGCCAGCAGCTTATCAGGGGCCACAACTAATGAAAAACTGTTTTTT. Protein: CASSLSGATTNEKLFF. The chain is built from TRBV5-1 and TRBJ1-4; possible D gene TRBD1, 6 bases. CDR3 length equals 16 residues. Trimming stripped 2 bases from V and 0 bases from J, with 11 bases between. CDR1 SGHRS and CDR2 YFSETQ come from the germline V gene. Complete variable domain (other parts from reference TRBV5-1 and TRBJ1-4): KAGVTQTPRYLIKTRGQQVTLSCSPISGHRSVSWYQQTPGQGLQFLFEYFSETQRNKGNFPGRFSGRQFSNSRSEMNVSTLELGDSALYLCASSLSGATTNEKLFFGSGTQLSVL.

This chain links TRBV7-9 with TRBJ2-7; no reliable D call. The V gene's germline CDR1 is SEHNR and CDR2 FQNEAQ (reference sequence). Trimming pared 7 bases from V and 3 bases from J, leaving 13 bases between. CDR3 length: 13 residues. In nucleotides, the CDR3 is TGTGCCAGCACCGCGGCACCCCTCTACGAGCAGTACTTC. Translated, it gives CASTAAPLYEQYF.

CDR3 nucleotide sequence: TGTGCCAGCAGTTCCAGAACAACTAATGAAAAACTGTTTTTT. Translating gives CASSSRTTNEKLFF. This chain joins TRBV6-5 and TRBJ1-4; D gene uncertain. Per the germline V gene, CDR1 is MNHEY and CDR2 is SVGAGI. The V end lost 4 bases, the J end lost 0 bases, and 6 bases lay between the germline ends. CDR3 size: 14 residues.

The chain links TRBV5-6 to TRBJ2-7, with 10 bases matching TRBD2. After removal of 5 bases from V and 5 bases from J, the junction contained 7 bases not matched to a gene. The CDR3 length is 14 residues. Per germline, CDR1 SGHDT and CDR2 YYEEEE. The CDR3, as DNA: TGTGCCAGCAGTAATAGCGGGGGGCTCCACGAGCAGTACTTC. Translating it yields CASSNSGGLHEQYF.

The V gene is TRBV7-8, the J gene TRBJ1-1; TRBD1 agrees at 12 bases. The CDR3 has 14 amino acids. CDR1 is SGHVS, CDR2 FQNEAQ, per germline. The ends lost 5 bases at V and 5 bases at J; junction bases unmatched: 3. The CDR3 loop reads CASSVGQGATEAFF. The CDR3 nucleotides are TGTGCCAGCAGCGTGGGACAGGGGGCAACTGAAGCTTTCTTT.

The chain recombines TRBV11-1 with TRBJ1-5; the match to TRBD1 covers 7 bases. The CDR3 contains 14 residues. Germline-derived CDR1 and CDR2 are SGHAT and FQDESV (reference sequence). Losses at the gene ends were 2 bases for V and 5 bases for J; bases not matched to a gene: 3. The CDR3 nucleotides read TGTGCCAGCAGCTTATCAGGGGGGTATCAGCCCCAGCATTTT. Translated, it gives CASSLSGGYQPQHF.

This clone has a single count. The chain combines TRBV6-4 with TRBJ1-6; no firm D call. The CDR3 contains 13 residues. Per the germline V gene, CDR1 is MRHNA and CDR2 is SNTAGT. The V end was cut by 5 bases, the J end by 4 bases, with 6 bases between. CDR3 protein: CASSIQYNSPLHF. The CDR3, as DNA: TGTGCCAGCAGTATTCAGTATAATTCACCCCTCCACTTT.

This chain links TRBV5-1 with TRBJ1-2; D perhaps matches TRBD1 (5 bases). The germline CDR1 and CDR2 sequences are SGHRS and YFSETQ. Trimming cost V 4 bases and J 5 bases, with 18 bases left between them. The CDR3 contains 15 residues. CDR3 protein: CASSLRKGTGYGYTF. The CDR3 bases are TGCGCCAGCAGCCTGCGCAAGGGGACTGGGTATGGCTACACCTTC.

The CDR3 sequence is CAWSLNSGTGEQPQHF. The CDR3 DNA reads as TGTGCCTGGAGTTTGAATTCCGGGACAGGGGAACAGCCCCAGCATTTT. The chain combines TRBV30 with TRBJ1-5; 10 nucleotides align to TRBD1. After removal of 2 bases from V and 7 bases from J, the junction contained 11 bases not matched to a gene. This CDR3 spans 16 amino acids. In germline, CDR1 is GTSNPN, CDR2 SVGIG (reference sequence).

This chain uses TRBV18 with TRBJ2-5; TRBD1 matches 7 bases. Germline V gene lookup returns CDR1 KGHSH and CDR2 LQKENI. The ends lost 4 bases at V and 10 bases at J; junction bases unmatched: 9. The CDR3 covers 13 residues. Here the CDR3 reads CASSQGQTSDQYF. DNA for the CDR3: TGTGCCAGCTCACAGGGACAGACCTCGGACCAGTACTTC.